This TCR beta chain emerged from a study of blood T cell repertoires in COVID-19. Overall study: COVID-19 samples, acute and convalescent, were from the United States, Italy and Spain. Sources were T cells, B-cell-depleted T cells, or PBMCs; the material itself was cDNA or gDNA.

Original handling: Nucleated cell counts were estimated from reference gene primer amplification. The table came from immunoSEQ multiplex PCR; TCRdb's copy has only in-frame clones and leaves some out. V, J and clone size were drawn from that table, and D and trimming were deduced from the DNA. This table has roughly 210,000 clones, about 87% appearing once. The CDR3 covers 14 residues. Trimming at V came to 0 bases and at J to 10 bases, leaving 3 bases not matched to a gene. Germline lookup yields CDR1 SGDLS and CDR2 YYNGEE. The source material was peripheral blood. This chain uses TRBV9 with TRBJ2-3; 12 bases are a match to TRBD2. The clonotype was recovered from a man in his 70s with acute or convalescent COVID-19. The CDR3 nucleotides read TGTGCCAGCAGCGTAGGACTAGCGGGAGTAGCGCAGTATTTT. This translates into CASSVGLAGVAQYF.